One and the same sample provided the 22 T cell receptor delta chains below, sequenced in a study of γδ T cells in repeated Plasmodium falciparum infection. Gammadelta T cells were flow-sorted from PBMC into Vgamma9/Vdelta2+ and Vdelta2-negative populations for bulk analysis. TCRdb re-called the multiplex PCR reads via CATT. The sample carries around 50,000 delta-chain clones, roughly 2% recorded once. Sequenced sample: gamma-delta T cells from blood. Source of these receptors: a pool of human donors (malaria-infected and uninfected, not separated).

This clone was found many times. TCRdb shows a much larger clone's protein in place of this DNA's translation, and the two differ at residue 8, likely through a read error; the protein shown is translated from the DNA. The chain links TRDV1 to TRDJ1, with 12 nucleotides matching TRDD3. The J gene was missing in TCRdb and was found by matching the end of the DNA to germline. The length of the CDR3 is 25 residues. Germline V gene data show CDR1 as TSWWSYY and CDR2 as QGS. V was clipped by 1 base and J by 2 bases; unmatched bases: 29. The CDR3 sequence: CALGEQGLSQVLGDTISPWTDKLIF. The CDR3 coding sequence is TGTGCTCTTGGGGAACAGGGCCTCTCACAAGTACTGGGGGATACCATATCGCCGTGGACCGATAAACTCATCTTT.

To note about this clone: For this DNA, TCRdb reports the protein of a much larger clone, which diverges at residue 11, most likely from a read error; the protein presented here is translated directly from the DNA. The V and J genes are TRDV1 and TRDJ1; 7 bases agree with TRDD3. No J gene is reported in TCRdb; it was inferred here by comparing the DNA with germline. Germline CDR1 is TSWWSYY and CDR2 is QGS. Losses at the gene ends were 0 bases for V and 1 base for J; bases not matched to a gene: 23. The CDR3 spans 22 residues. The CDR3 region is CALGELWSLGGTLRWTTDKLIF. CDR3 sequence (DNA): TGTGCTCTTGGGGAACTATGGAGTCTGGGGGGTACGCTAAGGTGGACCACCGATAAACTCATCTTT.

A few counts support this clone. A far more abundant clone sits one base away, making this likely a read error. Other DNA sequences in this specimen translate into the identical CDR3. A V gene of TRDV1 was called, but no J gene was assigned; the tabulated D call, TRDD3, remains unverified against the DNA. CDR3 length: 24 amino acids. Germline assignment: CDR1 TSWWSYY and CDR2 QGS. The CDR3 region has the DNA TGTGCTCTTGGGGAACGGCTCATCCTACTTAACCAAGTAGCTGGGGGATTTAGGGCCGATAAGCTCATCTTT. Translation: CALGERLILLNQVAGGFRADKLIF.

This clone was recorded a few times. This likely stems from a read error, as it lies one base from a far larger clone. Other DNA sequences from this sample encode an identical CDR3 as well. V and J are TRDV1 and TRDJ1; possibly TRDD2 for D (5 bases). The V and J ends lost 5 bases and 5 bases respectively, with 12 bases between them. This CDR3 comprises 13 residues. Germline V CDR1 and CDR2: TSWWSYY, QGS. The CDR3: CALGSPFSDKLIF. CDR3 DNA sequence: TGTGCTCTTGGGTCCCCCTTCTCTGATAAACTCATCTTT.

This chain connects TRDV1 to TRDJ2; 12 bases are shared with TRDD3. The J gene was missing in TCRdb and was found by matching the end of the DNA to germline. CDR3 length equals 21 residues. With V trimmed by 0 bases and J by 8 bases, 19 bases remained unmatched. The germline V gene encodes CDR1 TSWWSYY and CDR2 QGS. CDR3 nucleotide sequence: TGTGCTCTTGGGGAACTAGTTGTGCCTACCGACTGGGGGATACTTGAGGCACAACTCTTCTTT. As protein: CALGELVVPTDWGILEAQLFF.

On this clone: TCRdb lists the protein of a much larger clone for this DNA, which differs at residue 6, so this is likely a read error; the protein given here is translated from the DNA itself. The chain links TRDV1 to TRDJ2; D perhaps matches TRDD3 (8 bases). The J gene, not given by TCRdb, was assigned here from a germline match of the nucleotide sequence. Germline V gene sequence: CDR1 TSWWSYY, CDR2 QGS. The CDR3 is made up of 23 amino acids. The ends were cut back, 4 bases at V and 0 bases at J, with 33 bases in the middle. The CDR3 protein is CALGAKAFLHFTGGPALTAQLFF. CDR3 bases: TGTGCTCTTGGGGCGAAGGCCTTCCTCCATTTCACTGGGGGTCCCGCTTTGACAGCACAACTCTTCTTT.

As to this clone: A far larger clone is only one base removed, so a read error is likely. Other DNA sequences in this sample translate to the same CDR3. The chain joins TRDV1 to TRDJ4; TRDD3 aligns across 7 bases. TCRdb gives no J gene; it was assigned here by matching the DNA to germline. V lost 0 bases and J lost 5; bases outside the gene matches: 24. CDR3 size: 20 residues. CDR1 TSWWSYY and CDR2 QGS come from the germline V gene. The DNA for the CDR3 is TGTGCTCTTGGGGAACTAAGAATCTACCTAGGATACGCTAGTAGGGGGCCCCTGATCTTT. Residues: CALGELRIYLGYASRGPLIF.

Many counts were recorded for this clone. A far more abundant clone sits one base away, making this likely a read error. Other DNA sequences in this specimen translate into the identical CDR3. CDR3 bases: TGTGCCTGTGACACCGTCGACGGAATTAAACGGTACACCGATAAACTCATCTTT. It encodes CACDTVDGIKRYTDKLIF. The V call is TRDV2, the J call TRDJ1; no definite D call. The J gene, not given by TCRdb, was assigned here from a germline match of the nucleotide sequence. Looked up from germline, CDR1 is GEAIGNYY and CDR2 is EKD. The CDR3 spans 18 residues. V was trimmed by 0 bases and J by 0 bases, leaving 19 bases between them.

In regard to this clone: A far larger clone is just one base off, so this is likely a read error. Other DNA sequences in this specimen translate into the identical CDR3. The chain uses TRDV1 and TRDJ1; TRDD2 aligns across 9 bases. The J gene, not given by TCRdb, was assigned here from a germline match of the nucleotide sequence. This CDR3 spans 20 amino acids. Germline values: CDR1 TSWWSYY, CDR2 QGS. The CDR3 spells CALGTPSFLRRLGNTDKLIF. CDR3 DNA: TGTGCTCTTGGGACCCCCTCCTTCCTACGCCGGCTGGGGAACACTGATAAACTCATCTTT.

There are a few counts of this clone. The translation of this DNA and the TCRdb protein of a much larger clone differ at residue 11, probably owing to a read error; the protein shown here is translated from the DNA. The chain uses TRDV3 and TRDJ1; maybe TRDD2 (5 bases). CDR1 is TVYSNPD, CDR2 GDNSRS, per germline (reference sequence). Trimming shortened V by 1 base and J by 2 bases, and 32 bases separated the two germline ends. The CDR3 extends over 20 amino acids. CDR3 region: CAFKGFNQRPVFPTTDKLIF. In DNA form, the CDR3 reads TGTGCCTTTAAGGGCTTTAACCAACGGCCCGTTTTCCCTACTACCGATAAACTCATCTTT.

This clone has a handful of counts. It differs at one base from a far larger clone, so likely a read error. Other DNA sequences in the same sample also yield this CDR3. V and J are TRDV2 and TRDJ1; TRDD3 agrees at 8 bases. TCRdb offers no J gene call, so here the DNA was matched to germline to obtain one. CDR1 GEAIGNYY and CDR2 EKD come from the germline V gene. V was pared by 0 bases and J by 3 bases, with 23 bases of the junction left unmatched. This CDR3 spans 21 amino acids. This CDR3 is CACDTGEIYWGPTGGSDKLIF. In DNA form, the CDR3 reads TGTGCCTGTGACACCGGAGAGATCTACTGGGGGCCTACAGGGGGTTCCGATAAACTCATCTTT.

Turning to this clone: An end of the junction does not agree with germline; a read error may underlie this. V and J are TRDV1 and TRDJ1; perhaps TRDD3 as D (8 bases). The J gene, absent from TCRdb, was called here by matching the DNA to germline. The CDR3 is made up of 23 amino acids. The V gene's germline CDR1 is TSWWSYY and CDR2 QGS. The CDR3 DNA follows: TGCTCTGGGCAAATTCCTACTTCTCCCCTGGGGGACAAAATCCCGAGGTACACCGATAAACTCATCTTT. Amino acid sequence: CSGQIPTSPLGDKIPRYTDKLIF.

There are a few counts of this clone. A far larger clone is a single base away, which makes a read error likely. Other nucleotide sequences from this sample produce the same CDR3. The V gene was identified as TRDV3, while no J gene was called; the table gives TRDD3 as D, unverified against the DNA. The CDR3 is made up of 21 amino acids. CDR1 is TVYSNPD, CDR2 GDNSRS, per germline (reference sequence). The CDR3 DNA reads as TGTGCCTTTTCCGTCCTCTTTTACTGGGGGATACGCGAGTCTTACACCGATAAACTAATCTTT. Translated, it gives CAFSVLFYWGIRESYTDKLIF.

As concerns this clone: The sample carries other DNA sequences with the same CDR3. The chain is built from TRDV1 and TRDJ2; 9 bases agree with TRDD3. Here the J gene came from matching the DNA to germline, since TCRdb omits it. The CDR3 runs 23 residues. Germline V gene lookup returns CDR1 TSWWSYY and CDR2 QGS. Trimming took 2 bases from V and 7 from J; bases not matched to a gene: 29. Here the CDR3 DNA reads TGTGCTCTTGGGGAATATCAGGACCCTTTCCTACCTTCGTACTGGGGGAAGTTAGCACAACTCTTCTTT. The encoded protein is CALGEYQDPFLPSYWGKLAQLFF.

This clone was counted many times. A read error is likely here: a far larger clone is one base away. Other DNA sequences from this sample encode an identical CDR3 as well. The rearrangement joins TRDV1 to TRDJ1, with 12 positions matching TRDD3. From germline, CDR1 is TSWWSYY and CDR2 QGS. The CDR3 spans 21 residues. The CDR3 here is CALGVARGWGIRILYTDKLIF. CDR3 nucleotides: TGTGCTCTTGGAGTTGCCAGAGGCTGGGGGATACGAATCCTATACACCGATAAACTCATCTTC.

This clone was detected ten times or more. A far larger clone is a single base away, which makes a read error likely. Other DNA sequences from this sample encode an identical CDR3 as well. The V call is TRDV2, the J call TRDJ1; 8 nucleotides line up with TRDD3. No J segment appears in TCRdb, so it was assigned here by matching the sequence to germline. V was pared by 1 base and J by 4 bases, with 16 bases of the junction left unmatched. This CDR3 contains 18 residues. Looked up from germline, CDR1 is GEAIGNYY and CDR2 is EKD. CDR3 protein: CACDTVSLGATGDDKLIF. CDR3 in DNA: TGTGCCTGTGACACAGTTTCACTGGGGGCTACGGGAGACGATAAACTCATCTTT.

This clone was seen a handful of times. The protein TCRdb gives is from a much larger clone and does not agree with this DNA's translation at residue 19, likely a read error; the protein shown here comes from the DNA. J is TRDJ1 and V is TRDV1; possible D gene TRDD2, 8 bases. This CDR3 contains 23 residues. Germline V gene sequence: CDR1 TSWWSYY, CDR2 QGS. In DNA form, the CDR3 reads TGTGCTCTTGGGGTATCAATTCTTCCTACTCGGGATACCCCGTCTGGGTACACCTATAAACTCATCTTT. Translation gives CALGVSILPTRDTPSGYTYKLIF.

This clone was seen ten or more times. This DNA translates differently at residue 15 from the TCRdb protein, which is that of a much larger clone; a read error is likely, and the protein shown is the DNA's own translation. The V gene is TRAV38-2/DV8, the J gene TRDJ1; 13 bases are shared with TRDD3. TCRdb gives no J gene; it was assigned here by matching the DNA to germline. Trimming removed 3 bases from V and 6 bases from J; junction bases left unmatched: 17. The CDR3 has 19 residues. The germline gives CDR1 TSESDYY, CDR2 QEAYKQQN. The CDR3 loop reads CAYRMLLGDTGFWTNKLIF. CDR3 sequence (DNA): TGTGCTTATAGGATGCTACTGGGGGATACGGGTTTTTGGACCAATAAACTCATCTTT.

As concerns this clone: The protein in TCRdb stems from a much larger clone and differs at residue 16 from this DNA's translation, likely a read error; here the protein is translated from the DNA. The V gene is TRDV2, but the J gene lacks a call; TRDD3 was called by the table and not checked on the DNA. The CDR3 loop spans 18 amino acids. Germline-derived CDR1 and CDR2 are GEAIGNYY and EKD. CDR3 protein: CACDKYRFWGRYTDKPIF. The CDR3 DNA reads as TGTGCCTGTGACAAATATAGGTTCTGGGGGAGATACACCGATAAACCCATCTTT.

This clone was detected a few times. This sequence is one base from a far larger clone and is likely a read error. Other DNA sequences in this specimen translate into the identical CDR3. This chain joins TRDV3 and TRDJ1; 13 bases align to TRDD3. This CDR3 contains 21 residues. Per the germline V gene, CDR1 is TVYSNPD and CDR2 is GDNSRS (reference sequence). After removal of 2 bases from V and 0 bases from J, the junction contained 21 bases not matched to a gene. The CDR3 protein is CAFSFLRAYWGIRSYTDKLIF. The CDR3 DNA is TGTGCCTTTTCCTTCCTACGTGCATACTGGGGGATACGCTCGTACACCGATAAACTCATCTTT.

This clone was seen many times. V is TRDV1 and J is TRDJ1, with D perhaps matching TRDD2 (6 bases). TCRdb leaves out the J gene; it was filled in here by matching the DNA to germline. Trimming stripped 3 bases from V and 10 bases from J, with 18 bases between. Germline V gives CDR1 TSWWSYY, CDR2 QGS. The CDR3 sequence is 14 residues long. The CDR3 region is CALGDLEAFHPLIF. The CDR3 nucleotides read TGTGCTCTTGGGGATTTAGAGGCCTTCCACCCACTCATCTTT.

This clone was observed at least ten times. TCRdb's protein for this DNA is that of a much larger clone and differs from the translation at residue 15, likely a read error; the protein shown is the DNA translation. Other DNA sequences of this sample code for an identical CDR3. This chain connects TRDV2 to TRDJ1, with 9 bases identical to TRDD3. This CDR3 is 18 amino acids long. Germline CDR1 and CDR2: GEAIGNYY and EKD. The DNA for the CDR3 is TGTGCCTGTGACACCGGTTCCTTACTGGGGGAGCACCCCGATAACCTCATCTTT. It specifies CACDTGSLLGEHPDNLIF.